The 18 T cell receptor beta chains reported below all come from one sample, sequenced in a study of T cell responses to AZD1222 COVID-19 vaccine. Sequenced by immunoSEQ multiplex PCR; TCRdb stores in-frame clones only, minus some. The repertoire includes roughly 150,000 clones, approximately 91% of them detected once, and more than 6.5% sits in the top ten. The starting material was peripheral blood, obtained after recovery from COVID-19. Every receptor here comes from an adult who had recovered from COVID-19.

This clone has a handful of counts. J is TRBJ1-1 and V is TRBV5-1; D not certain. CDR3 length: 15 amino acids. Germline V gene sequence: CDR1 SGHRS, CDR2 YFSETQ. V lost 2 bases, J lost 3 bases, and 14 bases lay in between. This chain's CDR3 is CASSFVIAADTEAFF. The DNA for the CDR3 is TGCGCCAGCAGCTTTGTGATTGCGGCCGACACTGAAGCTTTCTTT.

This chain connects TRBV3-1 (or the pseudogene TRBV3-2) to TRBJ2-7; 8 bases line up with TRBD2. Germline V gene sequence: CDR1 LGHDT, CDR2 YNNKEL (reference sequence). The CDR3 extends over 14 amino acids. The trim removed 4 bases at V and 2 bases at J, leaving 4 bases unmatched. The CDR3 nucleotides read TGTGCCAGCAGCCGTAGCGGGGACACCTACGAGCAGTACTTC. Its protein product is CASSRSGDTYEQYF.

V is TRBV6-1 and J is TRBJ1-1; D might be TRBD1 (5 bases). The CDR3 is 16 amino acids. Germline lookup yields CDR1 MNHNS and CDR2 SASEGT. V was cut by 2 bases and J by 3 bases, with 16 bases left in between. In nucleotides, the CDR3 is TGTGCCAGCAGTGAATCACCTGGGGGTAGGTACACTGAAGCTTTCTTT. Translated: CASSESPGGRYTEAFF.

This clone was found once. V usage is TRBV5-1 and J usage is TRBJ1-6, with a weak D call TRBD1 (5 bases). The CDR3 totals 16 residues. V was shortened by 2 bases and J by 6 bases, with 15 bases between the two germline ends. Germline V CDR1 and CDR2: SGHRS, YFSETQ. The CDR3: CASSLAGGTPNSPLHF. As DNA, the CDR3 is TGCGCCAGCAGCTTAGCTGGGGGGACCCCTAATTCACCCCTCCACTTT.

This rearrangement joins TRBV7-5 to TRBJ2-3; no DNA check was done on the table's D call, TRBD2. TRBV7-5 is marked as a pseudogene. The length of the CDR3 is 17 residues. The CDR3 protein is CARSFMPWGGLTDTQYF. CDR3 sequence (DNA): TGTGCCAGAAGCTTTATGCCCTGGGGGGGCCTCACAGATACGCAGTATTTT.

This sequence joins TRBV28 and TRBJ1-5; D remains unclear. Between the trimmed V and J ends, which lost 8 bases and 2 bases, there was a span of 10 bases. The germline V gene has CDR1 MDHEN and CDR2 SYDVKM. The CDR3 has 13 amino acids. The CDR3 DNA is TGTGCCAGCGGATCCGGTGGCAATCAGCCCCAGCATTTT. Protein sequence: CASGSGGNQPQHF.

This clone was observed a handful of times. The chain is built from TRBV29-1 and TRBJ1-2; TRBD1 aligns across 8 bases. This CDR3 spans 13 amino acids. CDR1 and CDR2 (germline): SQVTM, ANQGSEA. V was clipped by 6 bases and J by 3 bases; unmatched bases: 6. The CDR3 DNA reads TGCAGCGTCCTGGACAGGGAGGACTATGGCTACACCTTC. Amino acids: CSVLDREDYGYTF.

The chain has TRBV27 and TRBJ2-3, with TRBD2 as a possible D gene (5 bases). Trimming left V 3 bases short and J 0 bases short, with 7 bases between. The CDR3 is 14 residues long. Germline assignment: CDR1 MNHEY and CDR2 SMNVEV (reference sequence). CDR3 in amino acids: CASSLRTSTDTQYF. The CDR3 coding sequence is TGTGCCAGCAGTTTGCGGACTAGCACAGATACGCAGTATTTT.

This CDR3 is CASSPATLKGPDTQYF. DNA for the CDR3: TGTGCCAGCTCACCCGCAACTTTGAAGGGACCTGATACGCAGTATTTT. The rearrangement uses TRBV18 and TRBJ2-3; D possibly uses TRBD1 or TRBD2 (5 bases each). The germline V gene encodes CDR1 KGHSH and CDR2 LQKENI. V lost 3 bases to trimming and J lost 6 bases, with 19 bases between them. The CDR3 loop spans 16 amino acids.

The chain couples TRBV11-3 to TRBJ2-1, with D perhaps matching TRBD1 (5 bases). Trimming took off 4 bases at V and 6 bases at J, with 13 bases between the two ends. Germline assignment: CDR1 SGHNT and CDR2 YENEEA. This CDR3 has 14 residues. CDR3 sequence: CASSSQGSFNEQFF. CDR3 coding DNA: TGTGCCAGCAGCTCGCAGGGCTCTTTCAATGAGCAGTTCTTC.

The chain couples TRBV6-5 to TRBJ2-2, with 10 bases aligning to TRBD1. The CDR3 is made up of 15 amino acids. V gave up 6 bases and J gave up 8 bases; unmatched junction bases: 9. Germline CDR1 and CDR2: MNHEY and SVGAGI. The chain's CDR3 is CASSALTGGMGELFF. The DNA for the CDR3 is TGTGCCAGCAGCGCCCTGACAGGGGGCATGGGGGAGCTGTTTTTT.

The chain couples TRBV18 to TRBJ2-7, with a possible D match to TRBD1 (5 bases). CDR1 and CDR2 (germline): KGHSH, LQKENI. Trimming left V 3 bases short and J 2 bases short, with 8 bases between. The CDR3 sequence is 13 residues long. Here the CDR3 reads CASSPKQAYEQYF. The CDR3 region has the DNA TGTGCCAGCTCACCCAAACAGGCCTACGAGCAGTACTTC.

The rearrangement uses TRBV3-1 (or the pseudogene TRBV3-2) and TRBJ2-7, with a weak D call TRBD2 (6 bases). The V gene's germline CDR1 is LGHDT and CDR2 YNNKEL (reference sequence). Trimming took off 1 base at V and 9 bases at J, with 13 bases between the two ends. The CDR3 extends over 13 amino acids. The CDR3 sequence: CASSQVEQGLQYF. The CDR3 DNA follows: TGTGCCAGCAGCCAAGTCGAGCAGGGACTGCAGTACTTC.

This clone was seen just once. V is TRBV5-1 and J is TRBJ2-2; 7 bases map to TRBD1. Unmatched junction bases numbered 5, after V lost 3 bases and J lost 3 bases. CDR3 size: 15 residues. Looked up from germline, CDR1 is SGHRS and CDR2 is YFSETQ. CDR3 residues: CASSYPQGDTGELFF. The DNA of the CDR3 is TGCGCCAGCAGCTACCCTCAGGGGGACACCGGGGAGCTGTTTTTT.

V is TRBV2 and J is TRBJ1-5, with D unresolved. The CDR3 is 14 residues long. The ends were cut back, 6 bases at V and 2 bases at J, with 11 bases in the middle. The germline gives CDR1 SNHLY, CDR2 FYNNEI. Here the CDR3 DNA reads TGTGCCAGCAGGGAGTACTTGGGCAATCAGCCCCAGCATTTT. The encoded protein is CASREYLGNQPQHF.

This clone was seen more than once but under ten times. This chain uses TRBV5-1 with TRBJ1-3; possibly TRBD1 for D (5 bases). Germline V lookup: CDR1 SGHRS, CDR2 YFSETQ. This CDR3 spans 15 amino acids. Deletions cut 0 bases from V and 1 base from J, with 8 bases between. As DNA, the CDR3 is TGCGCCAGCAGCTTGGCCGGGGGATCTGGAAACACCATATATTTT. Residues: CASSLAGGSGNTIYF.

This sequence joins TRBV7-2 and TRBJ1-1; 9 nucleotides match TRBD1. CDR1 is SGHTA and CDR2 is FQGNSA in the germline V gene. After removal of 4 bases from V and 6 bases from J, the junction contained 12 bases not matched to a gene. The length of the CDR3 is 16 residues. The CDR3 DNA reads as TGTGCCAGCAGCTCTTCCGGGACAGGGTATAATGCTGAAGCTTTCTTT. Its protein product is CASSSSGTGYNAEAFF.

In its sample, this clone was seen once. This chain uses TRBV28 with TRBJ1-5; D may be TRBD1 (6 bases). Germline V lookup: CDR1 MDHEN, CDR2 SYDVKM. This CDR3 has 12 amino acids. The germline V and J ends were trimmed by 9 bases and 3 bases, with 9 bases remaining between them. CDR3 nucleotides: TGTGCCAGTACAGGGCCCAATCAGCCCCAGCATTTT. Translated: CASTGPNQPQHF.